This section outlines one T cell receptor (beta chain) sequence together with its context. Each participant's cohort was designated according to participant-reported clinical history. For recovered donors of Cohort 3, there were two negative PCRs, clearance, or symptom resolution. This sample was taken from a study of blood T cell repertoires in COVID-19. Study background: The study drew acute and convalescent COVID-19 samples from the United States, Italy and Spain.

Original processing notes: Reference gene primer amplification in the assay estimated nucleated cell counts. Clones were sequenced by immunoSEQ multiplex PCR, and TCRdb holds only the in-frame ones, with some missing. V and J calls and clone size are those listed in that table; D and trimming were worked out from the DNA. Here the sample spans approximately 300,000 clones, more than 90% being singletons. This sequence was found in a man aged 60-69 years who had recovered from COVID-19. Sequenced input: PBMCs or T cells enriched from blood (not recorded which).

The CDR3 sequence: CASSPRGGRHHTGELFF. CDR3 nucleotide sequence: TGTGCCAGCAGCCCCCGGGGGGGTAGACATCACACCGGGGAGCTGTTTTTT. The V call is TRBV7-3, the J call TRBJ2-2; TRBD2 matches at 8 bases. Germline trimming cut 5 bases from V and 3 bases from J; bases unmatched to any gene: 11. Germline-derived CDR1 and CDR2 are SGHTA and FQGTGA. CDR3 size: 17 residues. The full variable domain, completed using reference TRBV7-3 and TRBJ2-2, is GAGVSQTPSNKVTEKGKYVELRCDPISGHTALYWYRQSLGQGPEFLIYFQGTGAADDSGLPNDRFFAVRPEGSVSTLKIQRTERGDSAVYLCASSPRGGRHHTGELFFGEGSRLTVL.